Listed below are T cell receptor beta chains from one sample, sequenced in a study of cytomegalovirus exposure and HLA in healthy donors. Sequenced by immunoSEQ multiplex PCR; TCRdb stores in-frame clones only, minus some. Of 65,000 to 70,000 clones listed, less than 75% are singletons. Sequenced: PBMCs. The receptors here all came from a woman between 25 and 40 years old in good health and CMV-seronegative. CDR3s include the opening cysteine and the closing phenylalanine or tryptophan. A D gene is named only where the DNA matches it firmly. Only part of the rows carry a size: once, few, many, or a class if the clone is expanded.

j_gene: TRBJ2-2; d_gene: TRBD2; abundance: .; v_gene: TRBV7-3; CDR3aa: CASSSGLASNTGELFF; CDR3nt: TGTGCCAGCAGCTCCGGACTAGCGTCGAACACCGGGGAGCTGTTTTTT
j_gene: TRBJ2-3; d_gene: TRBD2; abundance: .; v_gene: TRBV7-3; CDR3aa: CASSLNSGGALDTQYF; CDR3nt: TGTGCCAGCAGCCTCAATAGCGGGGGGGCTTTAGATACGCAGTATTTT
j_gene: TRBJ1-5; d_gene: .; abundance: .; v_gene: TRBV28; CDR3aa: CASSPHKSNQPQHF; CDR3nt: TGTGCCAGCAGCCCCCACAAGAGCAATCAGCCCCAGCATTTT
j_gene: TRBJ2-7; d_gene: .; abundance: .; v_gene: TRBV2; CDR3aa: CASSDRDEQYF; CDR3nt: TGTGCCAGCAGTGACAGGGACGAGCAGTACTTC
j_gene: TRBJ2-1; d_gene: .; abundance: .; v_gene: TRBV5-4; CDR3aa: CASSSSRGNQQFF; CDR3nt: TGTGCCAGCAGCTCATCAAGGGGCAACCAGCAGTTCTTC
j_gene: TRBJ1-1; d_gene: .; abundance: .; v_gene: TRBV9; CDR3aa: CASSVDAGRRDTEAFF; CDR3nt: TGTGCCAGCAGCGTAGATGCGGGACGAAGGGACACTGAAGCTTTCTTT
j_gene: TRBJ2-5; d_gene: .; abundance: .; v_gene: TRBV2; CDR3aa: CASSENGGTGETQYF; CDR3nt: TGTGCCAGCAGTGAAAACGGGGGTACAGGAGAGACCCAGTACTTC
j_gene: TRBJ2-2; d_gene: TRBD1; abundance: .; v_gene: TRBV30; CDR3aa: CAWRGQGADTGELFF; CDR3nt: TGTGCCTGGAGGGGACAGGGGGCAGACACCGGGGAGCTGTTTTTT
j_gene: TRBJ1-6; d_gene: .; abundance: .; v_gene: TRBV10-3; CDR3aa: CAISETEAGNSPLHF; CDR3nt: TGTGCCATCAGCGAGACAGAGGCGGGTAATTCACCCCTCCACTTT
j_gene: TRBJ1-6; d_gene: .; abundance: .; v_gene: TRBV27; CDR3aa: CASSWEFGEKNSPLHF; CDR3nt: TGTGCCAGCAGTTGGGAGTTTGGGGAGAAAAATTCACCCCTCCACTTT
j_gene: TRBJ2-1; d_gene: TRBD2; abundance: .; v_gene: TRBV7-9; CDR3aa: CASTGTSGGAEQFF; CDR3nt: TGTGCCAGCACCGGGACTAGCGGGGGGGCGGAGCAGTTCTTC
j_gene: TRBJ2-1; d_gene: .; abundance: .; v_gene: TRBV5-1; CDR3aa: CASSIDRYNEQFF; CDR3nt: TGCGCCAGCAGCATAGACAGGTACAATGAGCAGTTCTTC
j_gene: TRBJ2-7; d_gene: TRBD1; abundance: .; v_gene: TRBV27; CDR3aa: CASGGQGFYEQYF; CDR3nt: TGTGCCTCGGGGGGACAGGGTTTCTACGAGCAGTACTTC
j_gene: TRBJ1-4; d_gene: .; abundance: .; v_gene: TRBV5-1; CDR3aa: CASSLGQFNEKLFF; CDR3nt: TGCGCCAGCAGCTTGGGGCAGTTCAATGAAAAACTGTTTTTT
j_gene: TRBJ1-2; d_gene: .; abundance: once; v_gene: TRBV6-5; CDR3aa: CASSNRVLGYTF; CDR3nt: TGTGCCAGCAGTAACAGGGTTTTAGGCTACACCTTC
j_gene: TRBJ1-1; d_gene: TRBD1; abundance: .; v_gene: TRBV18; CDR3aa: CASSPTGTGAPGTEAFF; CDR3nt: TGTGCCAGCTCACCCACCGGGACAGGGGCCCCGGGGACTGAAGCTTTCTTT
j_gene: TRBJ2-1; d_gene: TRBD1; abundance: .; v_gene: TRBV6-5; CDR3aa: CASRIGQGRNEQFF; CDR3nt: TGTGCCAGCAGAATAGGACAGGGACGCAATGAGCAGTTCTTC
j_gene: TRBJ1-5; d_gene: TRBD1; abundance: once; v_gene: TRBV7-6; CDR3aa: CASSSGQGGNQPQHF; CDR3nt: TGTGCCAGCAGCTCGGGTCAGGGGGGCAATCAGCCCCAGCATTTT
j_gene: TRBJ2-7; d_gene: .; abundance: .; v_gene: TRBV13; CDR3aa: CASSSSFEGSYEQYF; CDR3nt: TGTGCCAGCAGCTCCAGCTTTGAGGGTTCATACGAGCAGTACTTC
j_gene: TRBJ2-7; d_gene: .; abundance: .; v_gene: TRBV6-5; CDR3aa: CASSYSIGSSYEQYF; CDR3nt: TGTGCCAGCAGTTACTCGATCGGTAGCTCCTACGAGCAGTACTTC
j_gene: TRBJ1-2; d_gene: .; abundance: .; v_gene: TRBV2; CDR3aa: CAGGRYGVGDYGYTF; CDR3nt: TGTGCCGGTGGGCGTTACGGGGTGGGAGACTATGGCTACACCTTC
j_gene: TRBJ2-7; d_gene: .; abundance: medium-sized; v_gene: TRBV10-2; CDR3aa: CASSTSYEQYF; CDR3nt: TGCGCCAGCAGTACTAGCTACGAGCAGTACTTC
j_gene: TRBJ2-7; d_gene: TRBD1; abundance: once; v_gene: TRBV13; CDR3aa: CASSLRTGEYEQYF; CDR3nt: TGTGCCAGCAGCCTCCGGACAGGGGAGTACGAGCAGTACTTC
j_gene: TRBJ1-5; d_gene: .; abundance: .; v_gene: TRBV9; CDR3aa: CASSVGAGNQPQHF; CDR3nt: TGTGCCAGCAGCGTAGGGGCGGGGAATCAGCCCCAGCATTTT
j_gene: TRBJ1-4; d_gene: TRBD1; abundance: few; v_gene: TRBV6-5; CDR3aa: CASRNDRTGNEKLFF; CDR3nt: TGTGCCAGCAGAAACGACAGGACAGGAAATGAAAAACTGTTTTTT
j_gene: TRBJ1-6; d_gene: .; abundance: few; v_gene: TRBV10-3; CDR3aa: CAISEGQGNSPLHF; CDR3nt: TGTGCCATCAGTGAGGGGCAGGGAAATTCACCCCTCCACTTT
j_gene: TRBJ1-5; d_gene: TRBD1; abundance: few; v_gene: TRBV30; CDR3aa: CACEQGRQPQHF; CDR3nt: TGTGCCTGCGAACAGGGGAGACAGCCCCAGCATTTT
j_gene: TRBJ1-4; d_gene: TRBD1; abundance: few; v_gene: TRBV14; CDR3aa: CASSPRGLDEKLFF; CDR3nt: TGTGCCAGCAGCCCCAGGGGGTTGGATGAAAAACTGTTTTTT
j_gene: TRBJ2-5; d_gene: .; abundance: .; v_gene: TRBV30; CDR3aa: CAWRILYSPETQYF; CDR3nt: TGTGCCTGGAGGATCCTCTACAGCCCAGAGACCCAGTACTTC
j_gene: TRBJ2-1; d_gene: .; abundance: few; v_gene: TRBV7-3; CDR3aa: CASSLTSRNEQFF; CDR3nt: TGTGCCAGCAGCTTAACCTCTAGGAATGAGCAGTTCTTC
j_gene: TRBJ1-6; d_gene: .; abundance: .; v_gene: TRBV2; CDR3aa: CASKMAGNSPLHF; CDR3nt: TGTGCCAGCAAGATGGCAGGGAATTCACCCCTCCACTTT
j_gene: TRBJ1-4; d_gene: .; abundance: few; v_gene: TRBV2; CDR3aa: CASSLDTWDEKLFF; CDR3nt: TGTGCCAGCAGTCTTGACACGTGGGATGAAAAACTGTTTTTT
j_gene: TRBJ2-1; d_gene: .; abundance: .; v_gene: TRBV27; CDR3aa: CASSFKQINEQFF; CDR3nt: TGTGCCAGCAGTTTCAAACAGATCAATGAGCAGTTCTTC
j_gene: TRBJ1-1; d_gene: .; abundance: .; v_gene: TRBV7-9; CDR3aa: CASSLQGNTEAFF; CDR3nt: TGTGCCAGCAGCTTACAGGGTAACACTGAAGCTTTCTTT
j_gene: TRBJ2-5; d_gene: TRBD2; abundance: .; v_gene: TRBV29-1; CDR3aa: CSVSGGAQETQYF; CDR3nt: TGCAGCGTTAGCGGGGGGGCCCAAGAGACCCAGTACTTC
j_gene: TRBJ1-2; d_gene: TRBD1; abundance: .; v_gene: TRBV7-9; CDR3aa: CASSSSMSGGLYGYTF; CDR3nt: TGTGCCAGCAGCTCCTCGATGTCAGGGGGTTTATATGGCTACACCTTC
j_gene: TRBJ2-5; d_gene: .; abundance: .; v_gene: TRBV27; CDR3aa: CASSPPGLETQYF; CDR3nt: TGTGCCAGCAGCCCCCCCGGTTTGGAGACCCAGTACTTC
j_gene: TRBJ1-1; d_gene: .; abundance: .; v_gene: TRBV20-1; CDR3aa: CSARSRGTAFF; CDR3nt: TGCAGTGCTAGAAGCAGGGGTACAGCTTTCTTT
j_gene: TRBJ2-5; d_gene: TRBD2; abundance: once; v_gene: TRBV28; CDR3aa: CASSPGLAGVETQYF; CDR3nt: TGTGCCAGCAGTCCCGGACTAGCGGGGGTGGAGACCCAGTACTTC
j_gene: TRBJ1-1; d_gene: TRBD1; abundance: .; v_gene: TRBV25-1; CDR3aa: CASSATRTGFWNTEAFF; CDR3nt: TGTGCCAGCAGTGCCACGAGGACAGGGTTCTGGAACACTGAAGCTTTCTTT
j_gene: TRBJ1-3; d_gene: .; abundance: .; v_gene: TRBV7-9; CDR3aa: CASSFPGGSGNTIYF; CDR3nt: TGTGCCAGCAGCTTTCCGGGGGGCTCTGGAAACACCATATATTTT
j_gene: TRBJ2-7; d_gene: .; abundance: .; v_gene: TRBV18; CDR3aa: CASSPSSYEQYF; CDR3nt: TGTGCCAGCTCACCGAGCTCCTACGAGCAGTACTTC
j_gene: TRBJ2-1; d_gene: .; abundance: .; v_gene: TRBV7-6; CDR3aa: CASGGTAYNEQFF; CDR3nt: TGTGCCAGCGGCGGGACAGCCTACAATGAGCAGTTCTTC
j_gene: TRBJ1-5; d_gene: .; abundance: once; v_gene: TRBV28; CDR3aa: CASTTNGPQHF; CDR3nt: TGTGCCAGCACCACTAATGGGCCCCAGCATTTT
j_gene: TRBJ1-2; d_gene: .; abundance: few; v_gene: TRBV5-6; CDR3aa: CASSLLRDKGYGYTF; CDR3nt: TGTGCCAGCAGCTTGCTTCGGGATAAAGGCTATGGCTACACCTTC
j_gene: TRBJ2-2; d_gene: .; abundance: .; v_gene: TRBV4-1; CDR3aa: CASSPREGLNTGELFF; CDR3nt: TGCGCCAGCAGCCCCCGCGAGGGCTTAAACACCGGGGAGCTGTTTTTT
j_gene: TRBJ2-5; d_gene: .; abundance: .; v_gene: TRBV5-4; CDR3aa: CASSSSPQTVYETQYF; CDR3nt: TGTGCCAGCAGCTCCTCCCCTCAGACAGTTTACGAGACCCAGTACTTC
j_gene: TRBJ1-6; d_gene: .; abundance: .; v_gene: TRBV6-1; CDR3aa: CASSERGTYNSPLHF; CDR3nt: TGTGCCAGCAGTGAAAGGGGAACCTATAATTCACCCCTCCACTTT
j_gene: TRBJ1-4; d_gene: .; abundance: many; v_gene: TRBV5-1; CDR3aa: CASSLGEGATNEKLFF; CDR3nt: TGCGCCAGCAGCTTGGGAGAGGGGGCAACTAATGAAAAACTGTTTTTT
j_gene: TRBJ1-1; d_gene: TRBD1; abundance: .; v_gene: TRBV30; CDR3aa: CAWSGEQGLGTEAFF; CDR3nt: TGTGCCTGGAGTGGGGAACAGGGGTTGGGGACTGAAGCTTTCTTT